This record covers a single T cell receptor (beta chain). Its specificity is not known. The CDR3 contains 14 residues. CDR1 and CDR2 (germline): MNHEY, SVGAGI. The method, 5' RACE with UMI labels, was used to prepare the TRB cDNA libraries. TCRdb reprocessed the 5' RACE reads; each CDR3 protein has one entry and no DNA is given. This table lists about 40,000 distinct CDR3 sequences. This sample stems from a study of CXCR3-negative and CXCR3-positive naive CD8 T cells. Study-level information: Every library held about 1.5 +/- 0.3 million TRB reads, and the total came to approximately 140 million.

Findings and caveats of the study: In naive cells, CXCR3-negative and CXCR3-positive subsets had similar TRBV-TRBJ usage; memory cells differed. More hydrophobic TRB CDR3s were found in CXCR3-positive naive cells than in CXCR3-negative naive cells.

The chain has TRBV6-5 and TRBJ2-3; TCRdb proposes TRBD2, but this gene call is untestable without DNA. The sample taken for sequencing was naive CXCR3- CD8+ T cells from blood. Sample subset: CD45RO-CCR7+CD27+CD95- naive CD8+ T cells lacking CXCR3 (TNR3-). This clonotype was sampled from a human donor in good health. Some clones in this sample may be carry-over from other donors' samples. This CDR3 is CASSLEEGRDTQYF.